This T cell receptor (beta chain) was sequenced in a study of hypomethylating agent response in myelodysplastic syndrome. The CDR3 length is 12 residues. The V end was cut by 2 bases, the J end by 7 bases, with 10 bases between. Germline V gene data show CDR1 as SGHDT and CDR2 as YYEEEE. Generated by immunoSEQ multiplex PCR, the TCRdb table keeps only in-frame clones and is missing some. The table shows a few thousand clones, with around 83% occurring only once. This specimen consisted of bone marrow, obtained before or after starting hypomethylating agent treatment for myelodysplastic syndrome (not recorded which). The receptor comes from a human donor with myelodysplastic syndrome. This chain uses TRBV5-6 with TRBJ2-7; D may be TRBD1 or TRBD2 (6 bases each). The CDR3 protein is CASSFGGMEQYF. In DNA, the CDR3 is TGTGCCAGCAGCTTCGGGGGCATGGAGCAGTACTTC.